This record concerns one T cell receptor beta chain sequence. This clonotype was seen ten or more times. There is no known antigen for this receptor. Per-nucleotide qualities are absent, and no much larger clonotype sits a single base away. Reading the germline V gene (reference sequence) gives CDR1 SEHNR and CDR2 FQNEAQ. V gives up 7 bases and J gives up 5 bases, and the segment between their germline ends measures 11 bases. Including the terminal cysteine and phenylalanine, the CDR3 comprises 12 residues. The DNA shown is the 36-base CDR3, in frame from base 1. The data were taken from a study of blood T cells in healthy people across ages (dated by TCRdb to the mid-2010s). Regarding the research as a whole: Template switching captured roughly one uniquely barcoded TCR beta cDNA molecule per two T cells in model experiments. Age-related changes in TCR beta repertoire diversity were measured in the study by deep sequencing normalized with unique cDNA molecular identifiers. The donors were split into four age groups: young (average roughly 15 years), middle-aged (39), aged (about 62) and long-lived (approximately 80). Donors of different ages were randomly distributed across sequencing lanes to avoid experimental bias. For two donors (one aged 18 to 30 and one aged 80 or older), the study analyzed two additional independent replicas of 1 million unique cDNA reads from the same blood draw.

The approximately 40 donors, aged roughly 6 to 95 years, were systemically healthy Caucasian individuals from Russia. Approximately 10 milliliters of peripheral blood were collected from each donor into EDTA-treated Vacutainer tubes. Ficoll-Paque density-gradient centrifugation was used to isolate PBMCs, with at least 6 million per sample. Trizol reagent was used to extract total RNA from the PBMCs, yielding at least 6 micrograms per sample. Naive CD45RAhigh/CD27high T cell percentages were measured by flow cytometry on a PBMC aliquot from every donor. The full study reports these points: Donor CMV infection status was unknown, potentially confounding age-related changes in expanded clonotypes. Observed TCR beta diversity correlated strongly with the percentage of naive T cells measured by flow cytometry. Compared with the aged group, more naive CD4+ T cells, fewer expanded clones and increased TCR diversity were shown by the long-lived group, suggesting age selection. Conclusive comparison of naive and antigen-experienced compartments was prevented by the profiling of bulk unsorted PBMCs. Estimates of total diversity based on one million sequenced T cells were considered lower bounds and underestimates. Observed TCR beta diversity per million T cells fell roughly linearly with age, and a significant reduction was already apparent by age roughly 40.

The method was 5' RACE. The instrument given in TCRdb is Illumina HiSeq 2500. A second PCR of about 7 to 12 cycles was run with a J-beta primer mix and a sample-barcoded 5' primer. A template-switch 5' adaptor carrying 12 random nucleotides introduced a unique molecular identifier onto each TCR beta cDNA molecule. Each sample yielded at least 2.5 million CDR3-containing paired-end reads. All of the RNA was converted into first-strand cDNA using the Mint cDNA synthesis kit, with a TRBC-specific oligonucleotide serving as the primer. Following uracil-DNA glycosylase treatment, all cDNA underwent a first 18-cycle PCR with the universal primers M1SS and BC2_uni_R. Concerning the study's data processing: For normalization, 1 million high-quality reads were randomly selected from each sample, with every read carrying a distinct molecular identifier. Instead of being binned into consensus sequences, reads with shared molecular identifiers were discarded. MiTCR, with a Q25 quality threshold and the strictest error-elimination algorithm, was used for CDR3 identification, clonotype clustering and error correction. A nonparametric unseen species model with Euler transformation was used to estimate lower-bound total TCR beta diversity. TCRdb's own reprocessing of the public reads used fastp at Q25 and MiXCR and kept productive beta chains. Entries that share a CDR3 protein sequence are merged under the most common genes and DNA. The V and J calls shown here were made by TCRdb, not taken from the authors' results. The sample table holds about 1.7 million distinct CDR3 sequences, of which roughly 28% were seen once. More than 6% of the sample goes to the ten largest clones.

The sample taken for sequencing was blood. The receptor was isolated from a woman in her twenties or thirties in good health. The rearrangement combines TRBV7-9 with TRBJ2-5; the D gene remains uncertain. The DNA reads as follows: TGTGCCAGCACCTCTCCCCCTGAGACCCAGTACTTC. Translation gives CASTSPPETQYF.